This T cell receptor beta chain was found in a study of cytotoxic CD8 clonotypes in ibrutinib-treated CLL. Whole-study results and caveats: Clonality increased at ibrutinib response, then returned toward baseline at progression.

Worth noting for this clone: Its cognate antigen is unknown.

The data were produced by immunoSEQ multiplex PCR, yet TCRdb's version contains in-frame clones alone and is incomplete. The table lists over 130,000 clones, more than 75% of them singletons. From germline, CDR1 is SGHNT and CDR2 YYREEE (reference sequence). Trimming shortened V by 5 bases and J by 6 bases, and 15 bases separated the two germline ends. The CDR3 is 13 amino acids. The chain has TRBV5-4 and TRBJ2-7, with a weak D call TRBD2 (6 bases). The sequencing here drew on PBMCs, taken after 36 months of ibrutinib treatment. The origin of this receptor is a human donor with chronic lymphocytic leukemia. CDR3 bases: TGTGCCAGCAGTCTGGGCGGGAACCCCGAGCAGTACTTC. It encodes CASSLGGNPEQYF.